The 25 T cell receptor beta chains below were found in one sample sequenced in a study of identical twins. One entry per CDR3 protein results from TCRdb running MiXCR on the 5' RACE reads. Of 450,000 or so distinct CDR3 sequences in the sample, 11% to 15% are singletons; the top ten hold about 0.54%. This sample was shared with a second study, whose subject was yellow fever vaccine responses in identical twins.

The sequenced sample was CD4+ T cells sorted from blood. The receptor source for this set is a woman aged 18-35 years in good health.

J is TRBJ2-3 and V is TRBV7-6, with 12 positions matching TRBD2. Per the germline V gene, CDR1 is SGHVS and CDR2 is FNYEAQ. V was pared by 5 bases and J by 2 bases, with 8 bases of the junction left unmatched. This CDR3 has 17 residues. For the CDR3, the DNA is TGTGCCAGCAGCAACCCACTAGCGGGGGGTACCACAGATACGCAGTATTTT. Translated, it gives CASSNPLAGGTTDTQYF.

The V gene is TRBV24-1, the J gene TRBJ2-7, with 7 bases identical to TRBD2. The germline V gene encodes CDR1 KGHDR and CDR2 SFDVKD. The ends lost 9 bases at V and 3 bases at J; junction bases unmatched: 4. The CDR3 has 12 amino acids. The CDR3 sequence: CATSASGYEQYF. CDR3 nucleotides: TGTGCCACCTCGGCTAGCGGCTACGAGCAGTACTTC.

CDR3: CASIPGYGGAETQYF. The CDR3 DNA reads TGTGCCAGCATCCCGGGGTACGGCGGTGCGGAGACCCAGTACTTC. This chain links TRBV6-1 with TRBJ2-5; possible D gene TRBD2, 5 bases. Germline V gene data show CDR1 as MNHNS and CDR2 as SASEGT. With 7 bases removed from V and 5 bases from J, the gap between germline ends came to 20 bases. The CDR3 extends over 15 amino acids.

This clonotype has only a few counts. The gene calls are TRBV18 and TRBJ2-7, with D hard to call. The germline V and J ends were trimmed by 3 bases and 2 bases, with 11 bases remaining between them. Germline-derived CDR1 and CDR2 are KGHSH and LQKENI. There are 14 residues in the CDR3. CDR3 nucleotides: TGTGCCAGCTCACCGCCGCAATTAACCTACGAGCAGTACTTC. It specifies CASSPPQLTYEQYF.

This chain connects TRBV6-2 or TRBV6-3 to TRBJ2-2; unclear D gene. The CDR3 length is 14 residues. The germline V gene encodes CDR1 MNHEY and CDR2 SVGEGT. The germline V and J ends were trimmed by 6 bases and 4 bases, with 12 bases remaining between them. CDR3 sequence (DNA): TGTGCCAGCAGCGCCCTCGTGACCACCGGGGAGCTGTTTTTT. It specifies CASSALVTTGELFF.

This clonotype was counted between two and nine times. The chain combines TRBV3-1 with TRBJ2-5; D perhaps matches TRBD2 (5 bases). V was shortened by 4 bases and J by 4 bases, with 16 bases between the two germline ends. This CDR3 is 15 amino acids long. Germline V gives CDR1 LGHDT, CDR2 YNNKEL (reference sequence). The CDR3 DNA follows: TGTGCCAGCAGCCCAAGCGGCCGGGCCGGAGAGACCCAGTACTTC. It translates to CASSPSGRAGETQYF.

V gene TRBV6-2 or TRBV6-3 combines with J gene TRBJ2-1; no clear D. Trimming cost V 4 bases and J 0 bases, with 13 bases left between them. CDR3 length: 16 amino acids. Germline V gives CDR1 MNHEY, CDR2 SVGEGT. CDR3 sequence: CASSSPRISSYNEQFF. The DNA for the CDR3 is TGTGCCAGCAGTTCTCCCAGGATCAGCTCCTACAATGAGCAGTTCTTC.

A few counts support this clonotype. The chain has TRBV12-3 or TRBV12-4 and TRBJ2-3; weak D call: TRBD1 (5 bases). V lost 8 bases to trimming and J lost 0 bases, with 15 bases between them. The CDR3 consists of 15 residues. Here the CDR3 reads CASGTSGSSTDTQYF. DNA for the CDR3: TGTGCCAGCGGCACGTCAGGGTCTAGCACAGATACGCAGTATTTT.

The chain recombines TRBV24-1 with TRBJ2-2; perhaps TRBD1 as D (7 bases). The V end lost 4 bases, the J end lost 8 bases, and 22 bases lay between the germline ends. Germline CDR1 and CDR2: KGHDR and SFDVKD. The CDR3 is made up of 17 amino acids. The CDR3 protein is CATSDQRRGPVLGELFF. The CDR3 DNA reads as TGTGCCACCAGTGACCAACGGAGGGGGCCCGTTTTGGGGGAGCTGTTTTTT.

J is TRBJ2-7 and V is TRBV9; D is unresolved. This CDR3 has 17 amino acids. Per germline, CDR1 SGDLS and CDR2 YYNGEE. Trimming took off 0 bases at V and 0 bases at J, with 16 bases between the two ends. The CDR3 reads CASSVVTVAASSYEQYF. In DNA, the CDR3 is TGTGCCAGCAGCGTAGTAACCGTGGCGGCGAGCTCCTACGAGCAGTACTTC.

The chain uses TRBV30 and TRBJ2-3; TRBD2 matches at 12 bases. Germline assignment: CDR1 GTSNPN and CDR2 SVGIG (reference sequence). This CDR3 contains 16 residues. Germline trimming cut 3 bases from V and 6 bases from J; bases unmatched to any gene: 10. The DNA of the CDR3 is TGTGCCTGGAGCAAATTGACTAGCGGGGGCGTGGATACGCAGTATTTT. Its protein is CAWSKLTSGGVDTQYF. The complete variable domain, with remaining parts taken from reference TRBV30 and TRBJ2-3, reads SQTIHQWPATLVQPVGSPLSLECTVEGTSNPNLYWYRQAAGRGLQLLFYSVGIGQISSEVPQNLSASRPQDRQFILSSKKLLLSDSGFYLCAWSKLTSGGVDTQYFGPGTRLTVL.

This CDR3 reads CASSQDSRGTDTQYF. Written as DNA, the CDR3 is TGTGCCAGCAGCCAGGACTCGCGAGGCACAGATACGCAGTATTTT. The V gene is TRBV7-6, the J gene TRBJ2-3, with a tentative D call TRBD2 (5 bases). This CDR3 contains 15 residues. V was shortened by 5 bases and J by 1 base, with 13 bases between the two germline ends. CDR1 is SGHVS and CDR2 is FNYEAQ in the germline V gene.

This clonotype was seen more than once but under ten times. No conserved phenylalanine or tryptophan is present at the end of the CDR3, so a read error is the likely explanation. The chain is built from TRBV19 and TRBJ1-1; 7 nucleotides match TRBD1. The CDR3 length is 12 residues. The germline CDR1 and CDR2 sequences are LNHDA and SQIVND (reference sequence). V was clipped by 4 bases and J by 9 bases; unmatched bases: 5. In DNA, the CDR3 is TGTGCCAGTAGTAACCCAGGGGGAAAAGCTTTCCTT. Translating gives CASSNPGGKAFL.

This clonotype has just a few counts. The rearrangement uses TRBV29-1 and TRBJ2-3; TRBD1 matches 8 bases. Germline V gene data show CDR1 as SQVTM and CDR2 as ANQGSEA. The CDR3 is made up of 15 amino acids. The V gene end was trimmed by 7 bases and the J gene end by 3 bases; junction bases not matched to a gene: 12. DNA of the CDR3: TGCAGCGCACCGGCAACAGGGGGTTGGACAGATACGCAGTATTTT. Protein product: CSAPATGGWTDTQYF.

The rearrangement joins TRBV4-3 to TRBJ2-7; 9 nucleotides agree with TRBD1. Trimming removed 0 bases from V and 3 bases from J; junction bases left unmatched: 3. CDR3 length: 15 amino acids. Germline loops: CDR1 LGHNA, CDR2 YSLEER. The CDR3 sequence: CASSQDTGGYYEQYF. The CDR3 DNA reads TGCGCCAGCAGCCAAGACACAGGGGGCTACTACGAGCAGTACTTC.

V is TRBV24-1 and J is TRBJ2-1; D uncertain. Germline V CDR1 and CDR2: KGHDR, SFDVKD. CDR3 size: 17 residues. Between the trimmed V and J ends, which lost 1 base and 2 bases, there was a span of 14 bases. The CDR3 protein is CATSDFGTTPPYNEQFF. CDR3 in DNA: TGTGCCACCAGTGATTTCGGCACAACCCCCCCCTACAATGAGCAGTTCTTC.

V usage is TRBV2 and J usage is TRBJ1-5; 8 nucleotides line up with TRBD1. The CDR3 runs to 14 residues. Trimming removed 7 bases from V and 6 bases from J; junction bases left unmatched: 8. Germline CDR1 reads SNHLY; CDR2 reads FYNNEI. The CDR3 protein is CASTKGQESQPQHF. The CDR3 DNA is TGTGCCAGCACGAAGGGACAGGAGAGTCAGCCCCAGCATTTT.

This clonotype was seen repeatedly, ten times or more. The chain joins TRBV28 to TRBJ2-5; D is possibly TRBD1 or TRBD2 (5 bases each). The CDR3 has 13 residues. The V end lost 4 bases, the J end lost 2 bases, and 8 bases lay between the germline ends. Germline V gives CDR1 MDHEN, CDR2 SYDVKM. CDR3 DNA sequence: TGTGCCAGCAGTTGGGACGTACAAGAGACCCAGTACTTC. Its translation is CASSWDVQETQYF.

This clonotype turned up a few times. The chain links TRBV21-1 to TRBJ2-7; the D call TRBD1 from the table was never checked on the DNA. TRBV21-1 is classified as a pseudogene. This CDR3 spans 17 amino acids. The CDR3 DNA reads TGTGCCAGCAGCAAAGGGTGGACAGGGCGGAAGGGATACGAGCAGTACTTC. As protein: CASSKGWTGRKGYEQYF.

The V and J genes are TRBV7-2 and TRBJ2-7; possibly TRBD1 or TRBD2 for D (5 bases each). Germline V lookup: CDR1 SGHTA, CDR2 FQGNSA. The CDR3 length is 14 residues. V dropped 1 base and J dropped 6 bases, with 13 bases sitting between them. CDR3 sequence reads: CASSLGGPPAEQYF. For the CDR3, the DNA is TGTGCCAGCAGCTTAGGGGGACCCCCAGCCGAGCAGTACTTC. Full variable domain (outside the CDR3, taken from reference TRBV7-2 and TRBJ2-7): GAGVSQSPSNKVTEKGKDVELRCDPISGHTALYWYRQSLGQGLEFLIYFQGNSAPDKSGLPSDRFSAERTGGSVSTLTIQRTQQEDSAVYLCASSLGGPPAEQYFGPGTRLTVT.

This clonotype was counted a single time. The chain recombines TRBV10-1 with TRBJ2-1; 13 bases are a match to TRBD2. Germline CDR1 is WNHNN and CDR2 is SYGVQD (reference sequence). This CDR3 comprises 15 residues. Trimming took 6 bases from V and 5 from J; bases not matched to a gene: 4. The CDR3 loop reads CASSRTSGRDNEQFF. The CDR3 region has the DNA TGCGCCAGCAGCCGGACTAGCGGGAGAGACAATGAGCAGTTCTTC.

On this clonotype itself: It is likely a read error, because the conserved phenylalanine at the end of the CDR3 is missing. CDR3 in amino acids: CAIGGTSGSYEQYL. In DNA, the CDR3 is TGTGCCATCGGGGGGACTAGCGGTTCCTACGAGCAGTACTTG. The gene calls are TRBV10-3 and TRBJ2-7, with 11 bases matching TRBD2. The V gene end was trimmed by 8 bases and the J gene end by 1 base; junction bases not matched to a gene: 4. Germline V CDR1 and CDR2: ENHRY, SYGVKD. The length of the CDR3 is 14 residues.

This chain joins TRBV6-1 and TRBJ2-3; the D gene is possibly TRBD1 (6 bases). Germline V CDR1 and CDR2: MNHNS, SASEGT. This CDR3 is 15 amino acids long. V lost 6 bases to trimming and J lost 2 bases, with 15 bases between them. CDR3 amino acids: CASSRMDSLTDTQYF. The CDR3 DNA sequence: TGTGCCAGCAGCAGAATGGACAGCCTCACAGATACGCAGTATTTT.

This clonotype was counted a few times. This chain joins TRBV6-2 or TRBV6-3 and TRBJ2-1; D not resolved. The germline V and J ends were trimmed by 2 bases and 4 bases, with 6 bases remaining between them. CDR1 and CDR2 (germline): MNHEY, SVGEGT. The CDR3 sequence is 13 residues long. In DNA form, the CDR3 reads TGTGCCAGCAGTTACGGGATATACAATGAGCAGTTCTTC. Protein product: CASSYGIYNEQFF.

The rearrangement links TRBV10-3 to TRBJ2-3, with TRBD2 as a possible D gene (5 bases). V gave up 10 bases and J gave up 3 bases, with 14 bases separating them. This CDR3 region has 13 residues. Germline CDR1 is ENHRY and CDR2 is SYGVKD. Here the CDR3 DNA reads TGTGCCACCCAAGCGGTTGGGACAGATACGCAGTATTTT. Protein sequence: CATQAVGTDTQYF.